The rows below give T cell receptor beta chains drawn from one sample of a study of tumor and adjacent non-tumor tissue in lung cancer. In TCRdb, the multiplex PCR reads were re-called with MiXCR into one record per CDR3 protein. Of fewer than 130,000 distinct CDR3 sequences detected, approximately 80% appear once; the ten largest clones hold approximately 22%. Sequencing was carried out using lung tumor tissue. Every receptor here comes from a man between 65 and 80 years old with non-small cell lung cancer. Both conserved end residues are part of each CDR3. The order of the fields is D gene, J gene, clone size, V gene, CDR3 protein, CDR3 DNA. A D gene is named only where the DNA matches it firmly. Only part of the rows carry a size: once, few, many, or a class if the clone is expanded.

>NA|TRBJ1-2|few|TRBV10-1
CASSKSTGQPYGYTF
TGTGCCAGCAGTAAGTCGACAGGCCAACCGTATGGCTACACCTTC
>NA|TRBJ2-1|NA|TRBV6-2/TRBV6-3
CASSYTSTEQFF
TGTGCCAGCAGTTACACATCGACAGAGCAGTTCTTC
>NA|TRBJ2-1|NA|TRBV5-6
CAGSLDRGETYNEQFF
TGTGCCGGCAGCTTGGATAGGGGGGAAACCTACAATGAGCAGTTCTTC
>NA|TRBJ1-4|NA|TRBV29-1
CGVVAGNGEKLFF
TGCGGCGTCGTGGCAGGGAATGGTGAGAAACTGTTTTTT
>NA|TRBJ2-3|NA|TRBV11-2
CASMGRRESDTQYF
TGTGCCAGCATGGGTAGACGTGAGTCGGATACGCAATATTTT
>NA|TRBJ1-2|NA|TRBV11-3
CASSPGAFCYTF
TGTGCTAGCAGCCCGGGTGCCTTTTGCTACACCTTC
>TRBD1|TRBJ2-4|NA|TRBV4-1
CAGRGTGDLCNIQYF
TGCGCCGGCAGAGGGACAGGGGATTTGTGTAACATTCAGTACTTC
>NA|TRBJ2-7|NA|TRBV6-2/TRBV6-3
CASSPPGIRGGPHSYEQYF
TGTGCCAGCAGTCCCCCGGGCATAAGGGGCGGCCCTCACTCCTACGAGCAGTATTTC
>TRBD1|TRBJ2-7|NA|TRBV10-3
CVISEYGQGKNTYDQYF
TGTGTCATCAGTGAGTACGGACAGGGGAAAAATACCTACGATCAGTACTTC
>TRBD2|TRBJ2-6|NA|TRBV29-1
CSVLGERGGPSGANVLAF
TGCAGCGTCCTGGGGGAAAGGGGAGGGCCCTCTGGGGCCAACGTCCTGGCTTTC
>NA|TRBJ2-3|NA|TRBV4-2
CTSSQAPGSVTDTQYF
TGTACCAGCAGCCAAGCTCCAGGAAGCGTTACAGATACACAGTATTTT
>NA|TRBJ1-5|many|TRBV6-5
CASSQGPVQPQHF
TGTGCCAGCAGTCAGGGTCCGGTTCAGCCCCAGCATTTT
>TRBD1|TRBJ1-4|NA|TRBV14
CASIHPRGNNGEKLFF
TGTGCCAGCATCCATCCCAGGGGGAATAACGGCGAAAAACTGTTTTTT
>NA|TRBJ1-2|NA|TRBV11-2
CASRSAGLTNYGYTF
TGTGCCAGCAGGTCGGCTGGGCTCACTAACTATGGCTACACGTTC
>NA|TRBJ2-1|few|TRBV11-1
CASSLDGHFNKQFF
TGTGCCAGCAGCTTAGACGGGCATTTCAATAAGCAGTTCTTC
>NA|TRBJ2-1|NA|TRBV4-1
CASSHWRDLSYEQFF
TGCGCCAGCAGCCATTGGCGGGACTTATCCTACGAGCAGTTCTTC
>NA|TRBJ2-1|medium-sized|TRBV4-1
CASSQVGNEQFF
TGCGCCAGCAGCCAAGTGGGTAATGAGCAGTTCTTC
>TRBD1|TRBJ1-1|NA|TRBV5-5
CASRYKLGQGAGMTEAFF
TGTGCCAGCAGGTACAAGTTGGGACAGGGGGCGGGTATGACTGAAGCTTTCTTT
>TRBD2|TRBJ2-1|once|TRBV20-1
CSTRLPGLVHEQFF
TGCAGTACTAGATTACCGGGACTAGTTCATGAGCAGTTCTTC
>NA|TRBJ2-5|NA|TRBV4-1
CASSQVLAVEETQYF
TGCGCCAGCAGCCAAGTGTTGGCAGTTGAAGAGACCCAGTACTTC
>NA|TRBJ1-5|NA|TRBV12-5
CTSGFYRNRPQHF
TGTACTAGTGGTTTTTACAGAAATCGGCCTCAGCATTTT
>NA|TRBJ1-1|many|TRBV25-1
CASSGGPGLGWNTEAFF
TGTGCCAGCAGTGGTGGGCCGGGGCTAGGCTGGAACACTGAAGCTTTCTTT
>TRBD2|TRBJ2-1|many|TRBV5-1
CASSLARAGGGYNEQFF
TGCGCCAGCAGCTTGGCCAGAGCGGGGGGTGGATACAATGAGCAGTTCTTC
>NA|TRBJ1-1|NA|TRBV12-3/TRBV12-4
CDSSVAGLSLVGTEAFF
TGTGACAGCAGTGTCGCGGGTCTGTCTCTGGTGGGAACTGAAGCTTTCTTT
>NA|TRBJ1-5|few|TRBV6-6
CASSPSNQSQHF
TGTGCCAGCAGTCCTAGCAATCAGTCCCAGCATTTT
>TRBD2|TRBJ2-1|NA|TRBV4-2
CVSSQDGLAGGNEKFF
TGTGTCAGCAGCCAAGATGGACTAGCGGGAGGGAATGAGAAGTTCTTC
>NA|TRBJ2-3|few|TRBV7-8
CASSFLLWGSTDTQYF
TGTGCCAGCAGCTTCTTATTATGGGGGAGCACAGATACGCAGTATTTT
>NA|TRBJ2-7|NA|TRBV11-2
CAISQWSECEQYF
TGTGCCATCAGCCAATGGAGCGAATGCGAGCAGTACTTC
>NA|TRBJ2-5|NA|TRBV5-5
CACSLISPDTQYF
TGTGCCTGCAGCTTGATCAGTCCGGACACCCAGTACTTC
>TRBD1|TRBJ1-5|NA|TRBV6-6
CATSITGGFNQPHHF
TGTGCCACCAGTATCACAGGGGGCTTCAATCAGCCCCATCATTTT
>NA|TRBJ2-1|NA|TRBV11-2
CANSLHVRAWASYNEQFF
TGTGCCAACAGCTTACATGTGCGGGCTTGGGCCTCCTACAATGAGCAATTCTTC
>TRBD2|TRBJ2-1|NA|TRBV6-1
CASSEAQSGGAYNEHFF
TGTGCCAGCAGTGAAGCTCAGAGCGGGGGGGCCTACAATGAGCATTTCTTC
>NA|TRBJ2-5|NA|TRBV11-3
CANNPTGVLSSETQYF
TGTGCCAACAACCCCACCGGGGTGTTATCGAGTGAGACCCAGTACTTC
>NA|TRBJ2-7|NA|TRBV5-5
CASSLAERALSLGEQYF
TGTGCCAGCAGCTTGGCCGAGAGGGCGTTGAGTCTTGGCGAGCAGTACTTC
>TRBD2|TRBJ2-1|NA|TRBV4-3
CPSSQEPAGAGYNEHFF
TGCCCCAGCAGCCAAGAGCCAGCGGGAGCTGGATACAATGAGCATTTCTTC
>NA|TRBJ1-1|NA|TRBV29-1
CSVGIGRNIEAFF
TGCAGCGTTGGTATCGGCCGGAACATTGAAGCTTTCTTT
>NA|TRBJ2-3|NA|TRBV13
CASSLGQGYGDTQYF
TGTGCCAGCAGCTTAGGCCAGGGCTACGGGGATACGCAGTATTTT
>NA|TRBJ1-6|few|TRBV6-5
CASSERVGTYNSSLHF
TGTGCCAGCAGTGAGAGGGTGGGCACCTATAATTCATCCCTCCACTTT
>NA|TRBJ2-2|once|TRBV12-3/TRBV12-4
CDSTACNGELFF
TGTGACAGCACCGCTTGCAACGGGGAGCTGTTTTTT
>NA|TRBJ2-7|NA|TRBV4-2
CASSQCQGLYEQYF
TGTGCCAGCAGCCAATGCCAGGGTCTCTACGAGCAGTATTTC
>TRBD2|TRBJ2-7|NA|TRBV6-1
CASSELAGGPSTAEEQYF
TGTGCCAGCAGTGAACTAGCGGGAGGCCCTTCGACGGCTGAAGAGCAGTACTTC
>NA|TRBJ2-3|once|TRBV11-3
CASTCREVSIDKQYF
TGTGCCAGCACCTGTCGGGAAGTAAGCATAGATAAGCAGTATTTT
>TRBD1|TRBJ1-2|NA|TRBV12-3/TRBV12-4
CASNQQGDIYAYTF
TGTGCCAGCAACCAACAGGGGGACATCTATGCCTACACCTTC
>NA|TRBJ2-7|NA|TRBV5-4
CTSSLFVTGIFEQYF
TGTACCAGCAGCTTGTTCGTGACAGGAATTTTTGAGCAGTACTTC
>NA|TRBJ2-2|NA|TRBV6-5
CARRRQEATGELFF
TGTGCCAGACGAAGGCAGGAGGCCACCGGTGAGCTGTTTTTT
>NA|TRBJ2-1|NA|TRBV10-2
CTSRPPGPASHEQFF
TGCACCAGCAGGCCCCCGGGACCCGCTTCTCATGAGCAGTTCTTC
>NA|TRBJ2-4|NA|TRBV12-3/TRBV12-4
CARALLIHGNIQYF
TGTGCCCGCGCCCTTCTCATACACGGAAACATTCAGTACTTC
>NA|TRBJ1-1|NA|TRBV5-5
CASRLDLNTEPFF
TGTGCCAGCAGATTGGACCTTAACACTGAACCTTTCTTT
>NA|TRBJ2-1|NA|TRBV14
CAISIQGPYNEQLF
TGTGCGATCAGCATCCAGGGCCCTTACAATGAGCAGCTCTTC
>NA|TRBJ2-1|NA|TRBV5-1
CASSATRGQFISYNEQFF
TGCGCCAGCAGCGCAACCCGAGGACAGTTTATCTCCTACAATGAGCAGTTCTTC
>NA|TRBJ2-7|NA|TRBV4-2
CASSQGQDLYKQYF
TGTGCCAGCAGCCAAGGACAGGACCTCTACAAGCAGTACTTC
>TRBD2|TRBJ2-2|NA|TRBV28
CGNSGLAGDNTGELFF
TGTGGCAACAGTGGGCTAGCGGGGGACAACACCGGGGAGCTGTTTTTT
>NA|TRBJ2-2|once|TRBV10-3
CTIKSGTSTGELFF
TGTACCATTAAAAGTGGGACCTCCACCGGGGAGCTGTTTTTT
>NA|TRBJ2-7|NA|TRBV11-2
CPSSPPAGTPTYEWYF
TGTCCCAGCAGCCCCCCCGCCGGGACACCAACCTACGAGTGGTACTTC
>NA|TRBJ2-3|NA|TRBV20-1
CSARFGIGRRDTHYF
TGCAGTGCTCGATTCGGGATAGGGCGTAGGGATACGCACTATTTT
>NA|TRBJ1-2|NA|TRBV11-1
CASSVYRYGYTF
TGTGCCAGTAGTGTATACAGATATGGCTACACCTTC
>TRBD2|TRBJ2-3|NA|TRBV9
CASSASGNDDTQYF
TGTGCCAGCAGCGCAAGCGGGAACGACGATACGCAGTATTTT
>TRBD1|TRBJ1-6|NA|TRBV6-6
CDSRHSTGGPCSYNSPLHF
TGTGACAGCAGACATTCGACAGGGGGCCCGTGCTCCTATAATTCACCCCTCCACTTT
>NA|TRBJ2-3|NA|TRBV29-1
CSANDGHRTDTQYF
TGCAGCGCAAACGATGGCCATAGGACAGATACGCAGTATTTT